This T cell receptor beta chain was recorded in a study of blood T cell repertoires in COVID-19. The CDR3 consists of 15 residues. V was pared by 5 bases and J by 2 bases, with 4 bases of the junction left unmatched. Germline CDR1 is MRHNA and CDR2 is SNTAGT. In the study's own analysis: It was from reference gene primer amplification that nucleated cell counts were estimated. Clones were sequenced by immunoSEQ multiplex PCR, and TCRdb holds only the in-frame ones, with some missing. V, J and clone size were drawn from that table, and D and trimming were deduced from the DNA. The sample shows about 98,000 clones, approximately 89% of them seen only once.

The sequenced sample consisted of peripheral blood. This receptor was identified in a man in his fifties or sixties with acute or convalescent COVID-19. The chain combines TRBV6-4 with TRBJ2-1; 9 bases align to TRBD2. The CDR3 nucleotides are TGTGCCAGCAGTCCCAGCGGGAGGACCTACAATGAGCAGTTCTTC. It encodes CASSPSGRTYNEQFF.